This T cell receptor (beta chain) was captured by sequencing in a study of blood T cell repertoires in COVID-19. Assay: immunoSEQ multiplex PCR; the TCRdb copy retains only in-frame clones and omits some. Of more than 200,000 clones in the sample, over 80% were seen once. Germline CDR1 LNHDA, CDR2 SQIVND (reference sequence). The CDR3 has 15 residues. J was trimmed by 2 bases and V by 8 bases; bases with no gene match: 11. The chain employs TRBV19 and TRBJ2-5; TRBD1 matches at 7 bases. Sample: peripheral blood. This TCR derives from a woman aged 65 to 85 with active or convalescent COVID-19. CDR3 protein: CASSLEGDSQETQYF. For the CDR3, the DNA is TGTGCCAGTTCTTTAGAGGGGGACAGTCAAGAGACCCAGTACTTC.